These 2 T cell receptor beta chains were sequenced from one sample in a study of graft-versus-host responses after intestinal transplantation. No antigen has been assigned to these receptors. Clones were sequenced by immunoSEQ multiplex PCR, and TCRdb holds only the in-frame ones, with some missing. The table records 81,000 or so clones, approximately 92% of them present only once. This material consisted of unstimulated CD8+ T cells sorted from spleen or lymph node cells, taken before transplant. Every receptor here comes from a human donor who was the organ donor for an intestinal transplant.

The genes are TRBV6-5 and TRBJ1-5, with a tentative D call TRBD1 (5 bases). In germline, CDR1 is MNHEY, CDR2 SVGAGI. Trimming removed 8 bases at V and 2 bases at J, with 10 bases between. CDR3 length equals 13 residues. CDR3 in amino acids: CASQDTGNQPQHF. Written as DNA, the CDR3 is TGTGCCAGCCAGGACACGGGCAATCAGCCCCAGCATTTT.

V and J are TRBV6-5 and TRBJ2-2; 10 bases map to TRBD1. The CDR3 runs 14 residues. Losses at the gene ends were 6 bases for V and 4 bases for J; bases not matched to a gene: 2. The germline V gene encodes CDR1 MNHEY and CDR2 SVGAGI. The DNA for the CDR3 is TGTGCCAGCAGCCGGACAGGGGGCACCGGGGAGCTGTTTTTT. It yields the protein CASSRTGGTGELFF.